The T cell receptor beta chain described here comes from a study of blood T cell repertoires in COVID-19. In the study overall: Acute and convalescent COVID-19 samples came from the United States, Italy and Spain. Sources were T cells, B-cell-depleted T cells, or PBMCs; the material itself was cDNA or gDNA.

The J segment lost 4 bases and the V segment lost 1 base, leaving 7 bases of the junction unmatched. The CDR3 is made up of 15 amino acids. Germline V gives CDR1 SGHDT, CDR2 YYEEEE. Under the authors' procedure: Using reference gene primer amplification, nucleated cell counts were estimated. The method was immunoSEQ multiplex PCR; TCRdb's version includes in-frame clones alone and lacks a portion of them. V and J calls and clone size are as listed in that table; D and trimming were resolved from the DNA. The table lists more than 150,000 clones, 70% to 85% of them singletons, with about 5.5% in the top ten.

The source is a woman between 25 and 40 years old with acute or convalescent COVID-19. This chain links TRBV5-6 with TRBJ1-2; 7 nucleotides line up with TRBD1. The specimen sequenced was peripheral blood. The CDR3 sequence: CASSLRQGMGYGYTF. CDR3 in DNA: TGTGCCAGCAGCTTGCGACAGGGAATGGGCTATGGCTACACCTTC.